The present TCR beta chain was sequenced within a study of CD8 T cells in Susac syndrome. Negative isolation yielded CD8+ and CD4+ T cells; FACS enriched TEMRA cells. A quantity of about 0.45 to 1 ug RNA underwent reverse transcription using random hexamers. TCRdb recomputed calls from the immunoSEQ multiplex PCR reads with MiXCR, one row per CDR3 protein. The repertoire holds under 200,000 distinct CDR3 sequences, with 85% to 95% as singletons. Germline lookup yields CDR1 SQVTM and CDR2 ANQGSEA. The CDR3 runs 15 residues. V lost 3 bases, J lost 0 bases, and 15 bases lay in between. This receptor was taken from a human donor in good health. This rearrangement joins TRBV29-1 to TRBJ2-7; weak D call: TRBD1 (5 bases). Input material: CD4+ T cells from PBMCs. The CDR3 sequence is CSVDRWGDSSYEQYV. In DNA form, the CDR3 reads TGCAGCGTTGATCGTTGGGGTGACAGCTCCTACGAGCAGTACGTC.